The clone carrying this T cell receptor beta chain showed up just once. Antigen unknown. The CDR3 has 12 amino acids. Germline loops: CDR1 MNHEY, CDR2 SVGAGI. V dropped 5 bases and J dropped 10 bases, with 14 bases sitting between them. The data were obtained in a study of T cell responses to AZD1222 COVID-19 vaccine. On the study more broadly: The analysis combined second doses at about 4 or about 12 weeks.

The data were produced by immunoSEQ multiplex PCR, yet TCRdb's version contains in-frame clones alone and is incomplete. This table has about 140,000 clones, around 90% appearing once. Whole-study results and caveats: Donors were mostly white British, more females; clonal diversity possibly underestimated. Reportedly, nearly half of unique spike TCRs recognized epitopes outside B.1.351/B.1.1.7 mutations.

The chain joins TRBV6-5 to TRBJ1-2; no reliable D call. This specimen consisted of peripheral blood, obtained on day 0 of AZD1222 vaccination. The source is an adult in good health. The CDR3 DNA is TGTGCCAGCAGTCCAGGTCCGTGGCTCTACACCTTC. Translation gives CASSPGPWLYTF.